This is a list of T cell receptor beta chains from one sample in a study of Graves' ophthalmopathy and Graves' hyperthyroidism. One entry per CDR3 protein, called by TCRdb with MiXCR from the multiplex PCR reads. The sample gives over a million distinct CDR3 sequences, about 36% of which show up once; more than 9.5% is in the top ten. Sequenced: peripheral blood or thyroid tissue (not recorded which). The receptors come from an adult man with Graves' hyperthyroidism. CDR3s include the opening cysteine and the closing phenylalanine or tryptophan. A D gene is named only where the DNA matches it firmly. A row's size may be missing; if present it is once, few, many or a size class.

v_call: TRBV2
clone_size: many
d_call: -
j_call: TRBJ1-5
cdr3_nt: TGTGCCAGCAAAGTAATAAGTGGTCAGCCCCAGCATTTT
cdr3_aa: CASKVISGQPQHF

v_call: TRBV20-1
clone_size: many
d_call: -
j_call: TRBJ2-5
cdr3_nt: TGCAGTGCAAAGGGACTCGTACAAGAGACCCAGTACTTC
cdr3_aa: CSAKGLVQETQYF

v_call: TRBV7-2
clone_size: -
d_call: -
j_call: TRBJ2-7
cdr3_nt: TGTGCCAGCAGGCCACTGGGACAATACTACGAGCAGTACTTC
cdr3_aa: CASRPLGQYYEQYF

v_call: TRBV7-9
clone_size: many
d_call: -
j_call: TRBJ2-7
cdr3_nt: TGTGCCAGCAGCTTATTTATGGGCAGCCCGGGCGGCGAGCAGTACTTC
cdr3_aa: CASSLFMGSPGGEQYF

v_call: TRBV24-1
clone_size: -
d_call: -
j_call: TRBJ2-7
cdr3_nt: TGTGCCACCAGCAGCGTAGACCTTGGCTCCTACGAGCAGTACTTC
cdr3_aa: CATSSVDLGSYEQYF

v_call: TRBV6-2/TRBV6-3
clone_size: -
d_call: -
j_call: TRBJ2-7
cdr3_nt: TGTGCCAGCAGTTACTCGGTAGGAAAGCAGTACTTC
cdr3_aa: CASSYSVGKQYF

v_call: TRBV7-8
clone_size: -
d_call: TRBD1
j_call: TRBJ1-1
cdr3_nt: TGTGCCAGCAGCTCCGGGACAGGGAAGTACACTGAAGCTTTCTTT
cdr3_aa: CASSSGTGKYTEAFF

v_call: TRBV2
clone_size: many
d_call: -
j_call: TRBJ1-1
cdr3_nt: TGTGCCAGCAGTGAAACCCTGGGGTATGGCACTGAAGCTTTCTTT
cdr3_aa: CASSETLGYGTEAFF

v_call: TRBV5-1
clone_size: many
d_call: TRBD1
j_call: TRBJ2-7
cdr3_nt: TGCGCCAGCAGCCCTGAGACAGGGGGAACCTACGAGCAGTACTTC
cdr3_aa: CASSPETGGTYEQYF

v_call: TRBV2
clone_size: few
d_call: -
j_call: TRBJ1-4
cdr3_nt: TGTGCCGGGGGACAATCAACTAATGAAAAACTGTTTTTT
cdr3_aa: CAGGQSTNEKLFF

v_call: TRBV29-1
clone_size: many
d_call: -
j_call: TRBJ2-5
cdr3_nt: TGCAGCGTTCGGCAGAGGGGGGAGACCCAGTACTTC
cdr3_aa: CSVRQRGETQYF

v_call: TRBV15
clone_size: -
d_call: -
j_call: TRBJ1-2
cdr3_nt: TGTGCCGCCAGCAGGGGAACGGTAAATAGCTATGGCTACACCTTC
cdr3_aa: CAASRGTVNSYGYTF

v_call: TRBV5-1
clone_size: many
d_call: TRBD1
j_call: TRBJ1-2
cdr3_nt: TGCGCCAGCAGCTTGGCCCGGGACAGTAACTATGGCTACACCTTC
cdr3_aa: CASSLARDSNYGYTF

v_call: TRBV25-1
clone_size: many
d_call: -
j_call: TRBJ2-5
cdr3_nt: TGCGCCAGCAGTGAGTCGAGGGGGGGAGAGACCCAGTACTTC
cdr3_aa: CASSESRGGETQYF

v_call: TRBV10-3
clone_size: many
d_call: -
j_call: TRBJ2-2
cdr3_nt: TGTGCCATCAGTCGGGACACGAACACCGGGGAGCTGTTTTTT
cdr3_aa: CAISRDTNTGELFF

v_call: TRBV12-3/TRBV12-4
clone_size: -
d_call: -
j_call: TRBJ1-4
cdr3_nt: TGTGCCAGCAGCTTTGACAGGAACCATGAAAAACTGTTTTTT
cdr3_aa: CASSFDRNHEKLFF

v_call: TRBV12-3/TRBV12-4
clone_size: few
d_call: -
j_call: TRBJ2-7
cdr3_nt: TGTGCCAGCACCATGGGAGGTACTAGCAACGAGCAGTACTTC
cdr3_aa: CASTMGGTSNEQYF

v_call: TRBV25-1
clone_size: many
d_call: TRBD1
j_call: TRBJ2-7
cdr3_nt: TGTGCCAGCAGTACCACCGGGACAGTCATCGACGAGCAGTACTTC
cdr3_aa: CASSTTGTVIDEQYF

v_call: TRBV20-1
clone_size: many
d_call: -
j_call: TRBJ1-4
cdr3_nt: TGCAGTGCTAACACAGGGCGTGAAAAACTGTTTTTT
cdr3_aa: CSANTGREKLFF

v_call: TRBV24-1
clone_size: -
d_call: -
j_call: TRBJ1-2
cdr3_nt: TGTGCCACCAGTGATACCCGACAGACCTATGGCTACACCTTC
cdr3_aa: CATSDTRQTYGYTF

v_call: TRBV2
clone_size: -
d_call: TRBD1
j_call: TRBJ1-2
cdr3_nt: TGTGCCAGCTCACCACCTCTGAACAGGGGGAACTATGGCTACACCTTC
cdr3_aa: CASSPPLNRGNYGYTF

v_call: TRBV7-6
clone_size: -
d_call: TRBD2
j_call: TRBJ2-7
cdr3_nt: TGTGCCAGCAGCCAAGCGGGGATCGGCCAGCAGTACTTC
cdr3_aa: CASSQAGIGQQYF

v_call: TRBV20-1
clone_size: -
d_call: TRBD1
j_call: TRBJ1-5
cdr3_nt: TGCAGTGCTACGTATACGGGACAGGGTAATCAGCCCCAGCATTTT
cdr3_aa: CSATYTGQGNQPQHF

v_call: TRBV29-1
clone_size: many
d_call: -
j_call: TRBJ2-7
cdr3_nt: TGCAGCGTTGAATTTCCAGGACGGTCCTACGAGCAGTACTTC
cdr3_aa: CSVEFPGRSYEQYF

v_call: TRBV5-4
clone_size: many
d_call: TRBD1
j_call: TRBJ2-5
cdr3_nt: TGTGCCAGCGGGGGACAGAACCCAAGAGAGACCCAGTACTTC
cdr3_aa: CASGGQNPRETQYF

v_call: TRBV12-3/TRBV12-4
clone_size: -
d_call: TRBD2
j_call: TRBJ2-7
cdr3_nt: TGTGCCAGCAGTTGGGGGGAGGGGAGCGAGCAGTACTTC
cdr3_aa: CASSWGEGSEQYF

v_call: TRBV7-6
clone_size: -
d_call: TRBD1
j_call: TRBJ2-2
cdr3_nt: TGCGCCAGCAGCCAACACCTTACAGGGGGCTACACCGGGGAGCTGTTTTTT
cdr3_aa: CASSQHLTGGYTGELFF

v_call: TRBV11-2
clone_size: -
d_call: -
j_call: TRBJ1-1
cdr3_nt: TGTGCCAGCGGCGACCGGAACACTGAAGCTTTCTTT
cdr3_aa: CASGDRNTEAFF

v_call: TRBV6-5
clone_size: -
d_call: -
j_call: TRBJ2-7
cdr3_nt: TGTGCCAGCAGTTCCGGACGTAGCTCCTACGGGCAGTACTTC
cdr3_aa: CASSSGRSSYGQYF

v_call: TRBV20-1
clone_size: few
d_call: TRBD2
j_call: TRBJ2-7
cdr3_nt: TGCAGTGCTACAGGGACTAGCGGAGGTAGCTCCTACGAGCAGTACTTC
cdr3_aa: CSATGTSGGSSYEQYF

v_call: TRBV30
clone_size: -
d_call: -
j_call: TRBJ2-6
cdr3_nt: TGTGCCTGGACTCCTGGGGCCAACGTCCTGACTTTC
cdr3_aa: CAWTPGANVLTF

v_call: TRBV5-6
clone_size: few
d_call: -
j_call: TRBJ2-3
cdr3_nt: TGTGCCAGCAGCGGGATCACAGATACGCAGTATTTT
cdr3_aa: CASSGITDTQYF

v_call: TRBV5-6
clone_size: few
d_call: -
j_call: TRBJ1-3
cdr3_nt: TGTGCCAGCAGCTTTTCCCTTGTTGGAAACACCATATATTTT
cdr3_aa: CASSFSLVGNTIYF

v_call: TRBV7-6
clone_size: many
d_call: -
j_call: TRBJ2-6
cdr3_nt: TGTGCCAGCAGCGCAAGAACAGGGTCCGGGGCCAACGTCCTGACTTTC
cdr3_aa: CASSARTGSGANVLTF

v_call: TRBV2
clone_size: -
d_call: -
j_call: TRBJ2-5
cdr3_nt: TGTGCCAGCAGTGAAGGTCAGGGGATAAATCAGCCCCAGTACTTC
cdr3_aa: CASSEGQGINQPQYF

v_call: TRBV28
clone_size: -
d_call: TRBD2
j_call: TRBJ2-7
cdr3_nt: TGTGCCAGCTCACCACCTCTGGGCGGGGGGGAGCAGTACTTC
cdr3_aa: CASSPPLGGGEQYF

v_call: TRBV9
clone_size: few
d_call: TRBD2
j_call: TRBJ2-7
cdr3_nt: TGTGCCAGCAGCCCAAACCAAGGTAGTACTGGCGGGAGCCACGAGCAGTACTTC
cdr3_aa: CASSPNQGSTGGSHEQYF

v_call: TRBV12-3/TRBV12-4
clone_size: few
d_call: -
j_call: TRBJ2-7
cdr3_nt: TGTGCCAGCAGTTCCTCCCCCCCCCTAAGCTCCTACGAGCAGTACTTC
cdr3_aa: CASSSSPPLSSYEQYF

v_call: TRBV7-2
clone_size: few
d_call: TRBD1
j_call: TRBJ1-1
cdr3_nt: TGTGCCAGCAGCATAACCGGGACAGGGGTTGGCACTGAAGCTTTCTTT
cdr3_aa: CASSITGTGVGTEAFF

v_call: TRBV15
clone_size: -
d_call: -
j_call: TRBJ1-5
cdr3_nt: TGTGCCACCAGCGATCCGAGCAATCAGCCCCAGCATTTT
cdr3_aa: CATSDPSNQPQHF

v_call: TRBV15
clone_size: many
d_call: TRBD1
j_call: TRBJ1-3
cdr3_nt: TGTGCCACCAGCGCGGACAGGGTCCGAGGAAACACCATATATTTT
cdr3_aa: CATSADRVRGNTIYF

v_call: TRBV15
clone_size: -
d_call: -
j_call: TRBJ2-6
cdr3_nt: TGTGCCACCAGCAGAGGCGGGGGCTTGAACACTGAAGCTTTC
cdr3_aa: CATSRGGGLNTEAF

v_call: TRBV10-3
clone_size: many
d_call: -
j_call: TRBJ1-1
cdr3_nt: TGTGCCATCAGTGAGTTAAACAGTGAAACTGAAGCTTTCTTT
cdr3_aa: CAISELNSETEAFF

v_call: TRBV5-6
clone_size: -
d_call: TRBD1
j_call: TRBJ2-2
cdr3_nt: TGTGCCAGCAGCTCCCCGACAGGGGTGGGGGAGCTGTTTTTT
cdr3_aa: CASSSPTGVGELFF

v_call: TRBV10-3
clone_size: few
d_call: TRBD1
j_call: TRBJ2-7
cdr3_nt: TGTGCCATCAGCTTAACAGACAGGGCCGCCGAGCAGTACTTC
cdr3_aa: CAISLTDRAAEQYF